This T cell receptor beta chain appears in the sequencing data of a study of T cell responses to AZD1222 COVID-19 vaccine. Libraries were prepared by immunoSEQ multiplex PCR; TCRdb keeps only in-frame clonotypes and omits some of them. The profile covers 100,000 or so clones, with around 89% appearing a single time and 2.5% taken by the ten largest. After removal of 3 bases from V and 11 bases from J, the junction contained 9 bases not matched to a gene. Germline-derived CDR1 and CDR2 are SGHTA and FQGNSA. CDR3 size: 13 residues. This clone has a single count. This specimen consisted of peripheral blood, obtained on day 0 of AZD1222 vaccination. The chain couples TRBV7-2 to TRBJ1-2, with 7 bases that match TRBD1. This receptor was identified in an adult in good health. The CDR3 loop reads CASSLDRQQGYTF. CDR3 sequence (DNA): TGTGCCAGCAGCTTGGACAGACAACAGGGGTACACCTTC. The whole variable domain, filled in from reference TRBV7-2 and TRBJ1-2, reads GAGVSQSPSNKVTEKGKDVELRCDPISGHTALYWYRQSLGQGLEFLIYFQGNSAPDKSGLPSDRFSAERTGGSVSTLTIQRTQQEDSAVYLCASSLDRQQGYTFGSGTRLTVV.